The 11 T cell receptor beta chains given below trace back to one sample, sequenced in a study of cytomegalovirus exposure and HLA in healthy donors (dated 2017 in TCRdb). The library was obtained by the immunoSEQ multiplex PCR assay. For the multiplex PCR, a mixture combining 60 forward primers for TCR Vbeta segments and 13 reverse primers for TCR Jbeta segments was used. TCRdb re-hosts the immuneACCESS table, in-frame sequences only. Its copies lack some clones; in the studies checked, an unresolved V gene accounts for under half of them, and the cause for the rest is not known. The sample has approximately 200,000 clones on record, about four fifths of them singletons. The ten most abundant clones make up approximately 1.5% of the sample. Sequenced: PBMCs. Receptor source: a girl aged 5-17 years in good health and CMV-seropositive.

This rearrangement joins TRBV7-2 to TRBJ1-5, with D maybe TRBD1 (6 bases). Germline V gene lookup returns CDR1 SGHTA and CDR2 FQGNSA. The CDR3 contains 15 residues. The V end was cut by 5 bases, the J end by 4 bases, with 15 bases between. The CDR3 sequence is CASSPATGRNQPQHF. The CDR3, as DNA: TGTGCCAGCAGCCCGGCGACAGGCCGTAATCAGCCCCAGCATTTT.

V usage is TRBV7-9 and J usage is TRBJ2-1, with D perhaps TRBD2 (5 bases). The CDR3 has 15 residues. Per the germline V gene, CDR1 is SEHNR and CDR2 is FQNEAQ (reference sequence). Deletions cut 4 bases from V and 8 bases from J, with 18 bases between. CDR3 residues: CASSSPGDLGYEQFF. In DNA form, the CDR3 reads TGTGCCAGCAGCTCCCCCGGGGATCTAGGGTATGAGCAGTTCTTC.

V is TRBV5-1 and J is TRBJ1-1; a weak D match, TRBD1 (5 bases). CDR3 length equals 15 residues. Germline assignment: CDR1 SGHRS and CDR2 YFSETQ. V lost 4 bases and J 1 base, leaving 14 bases between the germline ends. The CDR3 loop is CASSPQGVGNTEAFF. The CDR3 nucleotides read TGCGCCAGCAGCCCGCAGGGCGTGGGGAACACTGAAGCTTTCTTT.

This sequence joins TRBV19 and TRBJ1-4; possibly TRBD1 for D (5 bases). Germline V lookup: CDR1 LNHDA, CDR2 SQIVND (reference sequence). V lost 9 bases and J lost 0, with 14 bases in between. This CDR3 region has 15 residues. The CDR3 region is CASRAGGATNEKLFF. DNA for the CDR3: TGTGCCAGCCGCGCTGGGGGGGCAACTAATGAAAAACTGTTTTTT.

The chain combines TRBV7-9 with TRBJ1-3, with D perhaps TRBD1 (6 bases). Trimming took 5 bases from V and 4 from J, leaving 15 bases between them. This CDR3 spans 15 amino acids. In germline, CDR1 is SEHNR, CDR2 FQNEAQ (reference sequence). The CDR3 protein is CASSPLGGPGNTIYF. The DNA of the CDR3 is TGTGCCAGCAGCCCTTTGGGGGGGCCCGGAAACACCATATATTTT.

This chain's CDR3 is CAIRGAGDSPLHF. CDR3 DNA sequence: TGTGCCATCAGGGGGGCGGGGGATTCACCCCTCCACTTT. The V call is TRBV10-3, the J call TRBJ1-6, with a tentative D call TRBD1 (6 bases). The V gene lost 6 bases and the J gene lost 8 bases, with 11 bases spanning the gap. Germline loops: CDR1 ENHRY, CDR2 SYGVKD. This CDR3 is 13 amino acids long.

The chain uses TRBV5-1 and TRBJ2-2; 8 bases map to TRBD1. The CDR3 spans 14 residues. Germline assignment: CDR1 SGHRS and CDR2 YFSETQ. With 1 base clipped from V and 5 bases from J, the junction kept 1 base outside the gene matches. The CDR3 protein is CASSLNRGTGELFF. The CDR3, as DNA: TGCGCCAGCAGCTTGAACAGGGGGACCGGGGAGCTGTTTTTT.

The chain combines TRBV5-8 with TRBJ2-3; TRBD1 is a possible D gene (5 bases). There are 14 residues in the CDR3. V was clipped by 4 bases and J by 2 bases, with 11 bases between them. From germline, CDR1 is SGHTS and CDR2 YDEGEE. The CDR3 here is CASSDSAITDTQYF. The CDR3 DNA follows: TGTGCCAGCAGCGACAGTGCGATCACAGATACGCAGTATTTT.

This chain uses TRBV7-2 with TRBJ1-2; 10 bases are shared with TRBD1. The CDR3 has 15 residues. Germline V gene sequence: CDR1 SGHTA, CDR2 FQGNSA. The V gene end was trimmed by 1 base and the J gene end by 4 bases; junction bases not matched to a gene: 3. This chain's CDR3 is CASSLVGQGTYGYTF. In DNA form, the CDR3 reads TGTGCCAGCAGCTTAGTGGGACAGGGGACCTATGGCTACACCTTC.

The chain couples TRBV10-2 to TRBJ2-7; TRBD1 aligns across 9 bases. V was clipped by 10 bases and J by 5 bases; unmatched bases: 9. In germline, CDR1 is WSHSY, CDR2 SAAADI. The CDR3 extends over 13 amino acids. The CDR3 loop is CAIRGQGSNEQYF. Here the CDR3 DNA reads TGCGCCATCCGGGGACAGGGTAGCAACGAGCAGTACTTC.

The V call is TRBV6-1, the J call TRBJ2-7, with D perhaps TRBD2 (5 bases). Germline assignment: CDR1 MNHNS and CDR2 SASEGT. The CDR3 sequence is 16 residues long. V shed 2 bases and J shed 3 bases, with 17 bases lying between them. CDR3 bases: TGTGCCAGCAGTGAACGGGGAAAGGGCCTTAGCTACGAGCAGTACTTC. Translated: CASSERGKGLSYEQYF.